The 11 T cell receptor beta chains reported below all come from one sample, sequenced in a study of CD8 T cells in Susac syndrome. After extraction with the RNeasy kit, roughly 0.5 to 1 ug of the RNA was reverse transcribed using random hexamers. TCRdb independently ran MiXCR on the immunoSEQ multiplex PCR reads; one entry per CDR3 protein. The sample lists 250,000 to 300,000 distinct CDR3 sequences, about 82% seen once, with 0.2% to 0.25% in the top ten. Input material: CD8+ T cells from PBMCs. The origin of the receptors is a human donor with multiple sclerosis.

The chain combines TRBV28 with TRBJ1-1; tentative D call: TRBD1 (5 bases). Germline V gene data show CDR1 as MDHEN and CDR2 as SYDVKM. The germline V and J ends were trimmed by 2 bases and 3 bases, with 10 bases remaining between them. The CDR3 extends over 14 amino acids. The CDR3 protein is CASSLRGRDTEAFF. The CDR3 nucleotides are TGTGCCAGCAGTTTACGGGGGAGGGACACTGAAGCTTTCTTT.

The V gene is TRBV4-1, the J gene TRBJ1-2, with 7 nucleotides matching TRBD1. V trimming: 3 bases; J trimming: 1 base; junction bases outside the gene matches: 5. Germline V gene data show CDR1 as MGHRA and CDR2 as YSYEKL. CDR3 size: 15 residues. The CDR3 is CASSQVPGGNYGYTF. The CDR3 coding sequence is TGCGCCAGCAGCCAGGTGCCAGGGGGTAACTATGGCTACACCTTC.

V usage is TRBV20-1 and J usage is TRBJ2-7, with 7 bases lining up with TRBD1. Germline CDR1 is DFQATT and CDR2 is SNEGSKA (reference sequence). V trimming: 0 bases; J trimming: 3 bases; junction bases outside the gene matches: 5. The CDR3 has 14 residues. CDR3 sequence reads: CSARDGAGGYEQYF. CDR3 DNA sequence: TGCAGTGCTAGAGATGGGGCAGGGGGCTACGAGCAGTACTTC.

The chain is built from TRBV11-1 and TRBJ1-2; 9 nucleotides agree with TRBD1. Trimming at V came to 5 bases and at J to 8 bases, leaving 9 bases not matched to a gene. The CDR3 length is 14 residues. Germline loops: CDR1 SGHAT, CDR2 FQDESV (reference sequence). CDR3 bases: TGTGCCAGCAGCCCTACCGGGACAGGGTACGGCTACACCTTC. It codes for CASSPTGTGYGYTF.

The chain joins TRBV9 to TRBJ2-3; D might be TRBD1 or TRBD2, each matching 5 bases. CDR3 size: 16 residues. Trimming cost V 0 bases and J 3 bases, with 14 bases left between them. Germline V gene data show CDR1 as SGDLS and CDR2 as YYNGEE. Here the CDR3 DNA reads TGTGCCAGCAGCGTAGCAGCCAGGGACGAGACAGATACGCAGTATTTT. This encodes CASSVAARDETDTQYF.

This clonotype was counted a few times. The chain links TRBV5-8 to TRBJ2-1; 9 bases are shared with TRBD2. CDR3 length: 19 residues. The ends lost 4 bases at V and 2 bases at J; junction bases unmatched: 16. From germline, CDR1 is SGHTS and CDR2 YDEGEE. The CDR3 nucleotides are TGTGCCAGCAGCAGATCACCCCTACCTAGCGGGATTACCTACAATGAGCAGTTCTTC. Translation: CASSRSPLPSGITYNEQFF.

This clonotype was seen only once. The chain is built from TRBV20-1 and TRBJ1-6, with 7 bases matching TRBD1. Trimming at V came to 6 bases and at J to 9 bases, leaving 14 bases not matched to a gene. Per germline, CDR1 DFQATT and CDR2 SNEGSKA (reference sequence). The CDR3 spans 15 residues. CDR3 sequence (DNA): TGCAGTGCCCGGGACAGCCGGCGAGAAAGTTCACCCCTCCACTTT. Protein sequence: CSARDSRRESSPLHF.

The chain links TRBV28 to TRBJ1-1; D gene ambiguous. V was shortened by 5 bases and J by 4 bases, with 20 bases between the two germline ends. This CDR3 has 16 amino acids. CDR1 is MDHEN, CDR2 SYDVKM, per germline. CDR3 residues: CASSLYIDGFSTEAFF. CDR3 bases: TGTGCCAGCAGTCTATATATTGATGGTTTTTCCACTGAAGCTTTCTTT.

The rearrangement links TRBV15 to TRBJ2-7, with D hard to call. CDR1 and CDR2 from the germline V gene are LNHNV and YYDKDF (reference sequence). V was clipped by 0 bases and J by 2 bases, with 5 bases between them. The CDR3 extends over 13 amino acids. CDR3: CATSREETYEQYF. The CDR3 DNA sequence: TGTGCCACCAGCAGAGAGGAGACCTACGAGCAGTACTTC. Complete variable domain (other parts from reference TRBV15 and TRBJ2-7): DAMVIQNPRYQVTQFGKPVTLSCSQTLNHNVMYWYQQKSSQAPKLLFHYYDKDFNNEADTPDNFQSRRPNTSFCFLDIRSPGLGDTAMYLCATSREETYEQYFGPGTRLTVT.

The chain combines TRBV28 with TRBJ2-3, with unresolved D. The length of the CDR3 is 15 residues. The V gene's germline CDR1 is MDHEN and CDR2 SYDVKM. Trimming removed 7 bases from V and 0 bases from J, with 14 bases in between. CDR3 sequence: CASTLESTSTDTQYF. Here the CDR3 DNA reads TGTGCCAGCACCTTAGAATCGACTAGCACAGATACGCAGTATTTT.

The chain links TRBV4-1 to TRBJ1-3, with 7 bases lining up with TRBD1. After removal of 6 bases from V and 0 bases from J, the junction contained 2 bases not matched to a gene. The CDR3 sequence is 14 residues long. CDR1 MGHRA and CDR2 YSYEKL come from the germline V gene. The DNA of the CDR3 is TGCGCCAGCAGGGACAGGACCTCTGGAAACACCATATATTTT. This sequence encodes CASRDRTSGNTIYF.